The rows below give T cell receptor beta chains drawn from one sample of a study of blood T cell repertoires in COVID-19. The data were produced by immunoSEQ multiplex PCR, yet TCRdb's version contains in-frame clones alone and is incomplete. Among 210,000 or so clones listed, 70% to 90% were seen once. Sequencing used PBMCs or T cells enriched from blood (not recorded which). These TCRs come from a man aged 25-45 years who had recovered from COVID-19. Both conserved end residues are part of each CDR3. Fields, in order: J gene, V gene, clone size, D gene, CDR3 protein, CDR3 DNA. A D gene is named only where the DNA matches it firmly. A clone size is listed for some rows: how often the clone was seen (once, few, many), or a class if it is expanded.

j_call: TRBJ2-2
v_call: TRBV24-1
clone_size: -
d_call: TRBD1
cdr3_aa: CATSDMGQGAGTGELFF
cdr3_nt: TGTGCCACCAGTGATATGGGACAGGGAGCAGGCACCGGGGAGCTGTTTTTT

j_call: TRBJ2-2
v_call: TRBV19
clone_size: -
d_call: TRBD2
cdr3_aa: CASILSGVGTGELFF
cdr3_nt: TGTGCCAGTATCCTCAGCGGGGTTGGCACCGGGGAGCTGTTTTTT

j_call: TRBJ1-2
v_call: TRBV27
clone_size: few
d_call: TRBD1
cdr3_aa: CASSLQGVTYGYTF
cdr3_nt: TGTGCCAGCAGTTTACAGGGGGTGACCTATGGCTACACCTTC

j_call: TRBJ1-3
v_call: TRBV7-2
clone_size: -
d_call: -
cdr3_aa: CASSRGTASGNTIYF
cdr3_nt: TGTGCCAGCAGCCGCGGGACGGCTTCTGGAAACACCATATATTTT

j_call: TRBJ2-3
v_call: TRBV5-4
clone_size: once
d_call: -
cdr3_aa: CASSLLRDTSSTDTQYF
cdr3_nt: TGTGCCAGCAGCTTGTTACGGGACACCTCTAGCACAGATACGCAGTATTTT

j_call: TRBJ2-7
v_call: TRBV12-3/TRBV12-4
clone_size: -
d_call: -
cdr3_aa: CASRGKISYEQYF
cdr3_nt: TGTGCCAGCCGAGGGAAGATCTCCTACGAGCAGTACTTC

j_call: TRBJ2-2
v_call: TRBV9
clone_size: -
d_call: -
cdr3_aa: CASSVVGGSANTGELFF
cdr3_nt: TGTGCCAGCAGCGTAGTGGGGGGTTCGGCGAACACCGGGGAGCTGTTTTTT

j_call: TRBJ2-7
v_call: TRBV29-1
clone_size: -
d_call: TRBD2
cdr3_aa: CSVTSAGVSYEQYF
cdr3_nt: TGCAGCGTTACTTCAGCGGGAGTGTCGTACGAGCAGTACTTC

j_call: TRBJ1-6
v_call: TRBV2
clone_size: -
d_call: -
cdr3_aa: CASSSEQGHNSPLHF
cdr3_nt: TGTGCCAGCAGTTCGGAACAGGGCCATAATTCACCCCTCCACTTT

j_call: TRBJ1-4
v_call: TRBV24-1
clone_size: -
d_call: -
cdr3_aa: CATSDPTSEKLFF
cdr3_nt: TGTGCCACCAGTGATCCTACCTCAGAAAAACTGTTTTTT

j_call: TRBJ1-1
v_call: TRBV3-1/TRBV3-2
clone_size: -
d_call: -
cdr3_aa: CASSQDIERRAFF
cdr3_nt: TGTGCCAGCAGCCAAGACATAGAGCGACGGGCTTTCTTT

j_call: TRBJ2-7
v_call: TRBV2
clone_size: -
d_call: TRBD2
cdr3_aa: CASNEFSGGSYEQYF
cdr3_nt: TGTGCCAGCAATGAATTTAGCGGGGGATCCTACGAGCAGTACTTC

j_call: TRBJ1-2
v_call: TRBV11-2
clone_size: few
d_call: TRBD1
cdr3_aa: CASSFRTGVNYGYTF
cdr3_nt: TGTGCCAGCAGCTTTAGGACAGGAGTTAACTATGGCTACACCTTC

j_call: TRBJ1-4
v_call: TRBV6-5
clone_size: once
d_call: -
cdr3_aa: CASSYRNWRANEKLFF
cdr3_nt: TGTGCCAGCAGTTACCGTAATTGGAGGGCGAATGAAAAACTGTTTTTT

j_call: TRBJ2-7
v_call: TRBV6-5
clone_size: -
d_call: -
cdr3_aa: CASRTRASYEQYF
cdr3_nt: TGTGCCAGCAGGACCAGGGCTTCCTACGAGCAGTACTTC

j_call: TRBJ2-2
v_call: TRBV5-5
clone_size: -
d_call: TRBD1
cdr3_aa: CASSLPIGQGTGELFF
cdr3_nt: TGTGCCAGCAGCTTACCGATCGGACAGGGTACCGGGGAGCTGTTTTTT

j_call: TRBJ2-5
v_call: TRBV25-1
clone_size: -
d_call: TRBD2
cdr3_aa: CASSGTSGISQETQYF
cdr3_nt: TGTGCCAGCTCTGGGACTAGCGGGATTAGTCAAGAGACCCAGTACTTC

j_call: TRBJ1-5
v_call: TRBV5-1
clone_size: -
d_call: -
cdr3_aa: CASSLPYEDNQPQHF
cdr3_nt: TGCGCCAGCAGCTTGCCCTATGAGGACAATCAGCCCCAGCATTTT

j_call: TRBJ1-6
v_call: TRBV28
clone_size: once
d_call: -
cdr3_aa: CASRTSGKDSPLHF
cdr3_nt: TGTGCCAGCAGGACCTCCGGGAAGGATTCACCCCTCCACTTT

j_call: TRBJ1-2
v_call: TRBV7-2
clone_size: once
d_call: -
cdr3_aa: CASSTTLTLGGYTF
cdr3_nt: TGTGCCAGCAGCACCACACTAACGTTAGGTGGCTACACCTTC

j_call: TRBJ2-3
v_call: TRBV10-3
clone_size: -
d_call: TRBD2
cdr3_aa: CAITGGGPTDTQYF
cdr3_nt: TGTGCCATCACAGGCGGGGGGCCCACAGATACGCAGTATTTT

j_call: TRBJ2-5
v_call: TRBV9
clone_size: -
d_call: TRBD2
cdr3_aa: CASSAGLAGPGETQYF
cdr3_nt: TGTGCCAGCAGCGCCGGACTAGCGGGGCCGGGGGAGACCCAGTACTTC

j_call: TRBJ1-1
v_call: TRBV10-3
clone_size: -
d_call: -
cdr3_aa: CAISLQGMNTEAFF
cdr3_nt: TGTGCCATCAGCTTACAGGGCATGAACACTGAAGCTTTCTTT

j_call: TRBJ1-2
v_call: TRBV6-5
clone_size: -
d_call: -
cdr3_aa: CASSYGGASNYGYTF
cdr3_nt: TGTGCCAGCAGCTACGGGGGGGCATCTAACTATGGCTACACCTTC

j_call: TRBJ2-2
v_call: TRBV7-9
clone_size: -
d_call: TRBD1
cdr3_aa: CASSVFRGTGELFF
cdr3_nt: TGTGCCAGCAGCGTATTCAGGGGGACCGGGGAGCTGTTTTTT

j_call: TRBJ1-3
v_call: TRBV9
clone_size: -
d_call: -
cdr3_aa: CASSRETWGNTIYF
cdr3_nt: TGTGCCAGCAGCCGAGAGACATGGGGAAACACCATATATTTT

j_call: TRBJ2-4
v_call: TRBV7-8
clone_size: -
d_call: -
cdr3_aa: CASSLGGGMVDIQYF
cdr3_nt: TGTGCCAGCAGCTTAGGTGGGGGGATGGTAGACATTCAGTACTTC

j_call: TRBJ1-5
v_call: TRBV7-6
clone_size: -
d_call: -
cdr3_aa: CASSSGRLGNQPQHF
cdr3_nt: TGTGCCAGCAGCTCGGGCCGACTAGGAAATCAGCCCCAGCATTTT

j_call: TRBJ2-3
v_call: TRBV2
clone_size: -
d_call: -
cdr3_aa: CASNAPGLRDRPDTQYF
cdr3_nt: TGTGCCAGCAATGCACCGGGACTTCGAGATCGCCCAGATACGCAGTATTTT

j_call: TRBJ1-1
v_call: TRBV29-1
clone_size: -
d_call: -
cdr3_aa: CSVANRNTEAFF
cdr3_nt: TGCAGCGTTGCGAACAGGAACACTGAAGCTTTCTTT

j_call: TRBJ1-6
v_call: TRBV6-5
clone_size: -
d_call: TRBD1
cdr3_aa: CASSLGQGNSPLHF
cdr3_nt: TGTGCCAGCAGCCTAGGACAGGGAAATTCACCCCTCCACTTT

j_call: TRBJ2-4
v_call: TRBV30
clone_size: -
d_call: -
cdr3_aa: CAWKGADKNIQYF
cdr3_nt: TGTGCCTGGAAAGGGGCGGACAAAAACATTCAGTACTTC

j_call: TRBJ1-2
v_call: TRBV19
clone_size: once
d_call: -
cdr3_aa: CASSVQVRSYDYGYTF
cdr3_nt: TGTGCCAGTAGTGTACAGGTCCGGAGTTATGACTATGGCTACACCTTC